These T cell receptor beta chains were read from a single sample in a study of post-analysis software for immune sequencing data. TCRdb ran MiXCR on the PCR reads and lists one entry per CDR3 protein. Among hundreds of thousands of distinct CDR3 sequences listed, less than 35% were seen once. Specimen: blood. These receptors came from a girl between 10 and 17 years old with multiple sclerosis. Both conserved end residues are part of each CDR3. A D gene is named only where the DNA matches it firmly. Clone sizes are given selectively: once, few, many, or a class where the clone is expanded.

>TRBV5-1|14|few|TRBD1|TRBJ1-5
TGCGCCAGCAGCTTGTCAGGGGGCCATCAGCCCCAGCATTTT
CASSLSGGHQPQHF
>TRBV15|16|-|-|TRBJ2-7
TGTGCCACCAGCAGAGATCCAGCCAGCTCCTACAATGAGCAGTACTTC
CATSRDPASSYNEQYF
>TRBV10-2|14|-|-|TRBJ2-7
TGCGCCAGCAGTGAGAAGAACGGCCGAAACGAGCAGTACTTC
CASSEKNGRNEQYF
>TRBV7-2|13|-|TRBD2|TRBJ2-1
TGTGCCAGCAGCTTATCCGGGGGGGCCCCTCAGTTCTTC
CASSLSGGAPQFF
>TRBV12-3/TRBV12-4|13|-|-|TRBJ1-2
TGTGCCAGCAGTCTGACCGGGACGCGGGGCTACACCTTC
CASSLTGTRGYTF
>TRBV12-3/TRBV12-4|15|few|-|TRBJ2-4
TGTGCCAGCAGATCCCAAGTGCTAGCCAAAAACATTCAGTACTTC
CASRSQVLAKNIQYF
>TRBV5-1|16|-|TRBD2|TRBJ2-7
TGCGCCAGCAGCTTGAGGCGGGGGGGGTCCTACAATGAGCAGTACTTC
CASSLRRGGSYNEQYF
>TRBV15|14|few|TRBD1|TRBJ1-5
TGTGCCACCGGGACAGGGGCTAGCAATCAGCCCCAGCATTTT
CATGTGASNQPQHF
>TRBV2|16|-|-|TRBJ2-5
TGTGCCAGCACTCAACTATTATGGGGTGAGAAAGAGACCCAGTACTTC
CASTQLLWGEKETQYF
>TRBV29-1|12|few|-|TRBJ1-2
TGCAGCGTTGAAGGGCAGAAGGGGGGCTACACCTTC
CSVEGQKGGYTF
>TRBV6-1|18|few|TRBD1|TRBJ1-1
TGTGCCAGCACCAAGGAGGCGGTTGGGACAGGGGGGTACACTGAAGCTTTCTTT
CASTKEAVGTGGYTEAFF
>TRBV6-2/TRBV6-3|12|-|-|TRBJ2-4
TGTGCCAGCAGTTACTCGTGGGCAATTCAGTACTTC
CASSYSWAIQYF
>TRBV12-3/TRBV12-4|13|-|TRBD1|TRBJ1-5
TGTGCCAGCAGTCCGGGACAGGGTAGGCCCCAGCATTTT
CASSPGQGRPQHF
>TRBV20-1|14|many|-|TRBJ2-5
TGCAGTGCTGGCCTAACCGAGGGATTGGAGACCCAGTACTTC
CSAGLTEGLETQYF
>TRBV6-5|16|many|-|TRBJ2-3
TGTGCCAGCAGTTACCCCGATAGGCCAGACACAGATACGCAGTATTTT
CASSYPDRPDTDTQYF
>TRBV7-8|13|-|-|TRBJ1-2
TGTGCCAGCAGCTTAGCCCTGGACTATGGCTACACCTTC
CASSLALDYGYTF
>TRBV7-2|16|few|TRBD2|TRBJ2-3
TGTGCCAGCAGCTTGGGACTAGCGGAGGGAGGAGATACGCAGTATTTT
CASSLGLAEGGDTQYF
>TRBV4-2|15|-|-|TRBJ1-2
TGTGCCAGCAGCCAAGAGGGGGGGATTGGCTATGGCTACACCTTC
CASSQEGGIGYGYTF
>TRBV6-5|13|few|-|TRBJ1-2
TGTGCCAGTTTCGGGGGCGTGGGCTATGGCTACACCTTC
CASFGGVGYGYTF
>TRBV5-1|14|few|TRBD2|TRBJ2-7
TGCACCAGCAGCTTGGATCGGGAGGACTACGAGCAGTACTTC
CTSSLDREDYEQYF
>TRBV6-5|13|-|-|TRBJ2-1
TGTGCCAGCAGTTATTCGGGGTACAATGAGCAGTTCTTC
CASSYSGYNEQFF
>TRBV12-5|13|-|-|TRBJ1-5
TGTGCTAGTTCCCGGACATTCGGGCAGCCCCAGCATTTT
CASSRTFGQPQHF
>TRBV20-1|13|-|-|TRBJ2-5
TGCAGTGCTCCAGGGGTTTCGGGGGAGACCCAGTACTTC
CSAPGVSGETQYF
>TRBV4-3|16|few|TRBD1|TRBJ1-2
TGCGCCAGCAGCCCCGGGGACAGCTACTCCGGCTATGGCTACACCTTC
CASSPGDSYSGYGYTF
>TRBV2|13|-|-|TRBJ1-1
TGTGCCAGCAGTGGTCGGGGTAACACTGAAGCTTTCTTT
CASSGRGNTEAFF
>TRBV3-1|16|-|TRBD2|TRBJ2-2
TGTGCCAGCAGTTCTAGCGGGGGGCGGCGGACCGGGGAGCTGTTTTTT
CASSSSGGRRTGELFF
>TRBV6-5|15|-|-|TRBJ2-1
TGTGCCAGCAGGCAAAGACAGTTTGGCTACAATGAGCAGTTCTTC
CASRQRQFGYNEQFF
>TRBV20-1|14|-|TRBD1|TRBJ2-7
TGCAGTGCTAGGGACCGGGACAGATACTACGAGCAGTACTTC
CSARDRDRYYEQYF
>TRBV6-1|16|few|-|TRBJ2-4
TGTGCCAGCAGTGAAACGCCAGGGGGGGCCAAAAACATTCAGTACTTC
CASSETPGGAKNIQYF
>TRBV29-1|17|many|-|TRBJ2-3
TGCAGCGTTGAAGATCTTCTAGGGACCTGGCGCACAGATACGCAGTATTTT
CSVEDLLGTWRTDTQYF
>TRBV7-9|13|-|TRBD1|TRBJ2-1
TGTGCCAGCCAAGGGGACAGGGGGAATGAGCAGTTCTTC
CASQGDRGNEQFF
>TRBV7-9|13|-|-|TRBJ1-2
TGTGCCAGCAGCTCCCCAGTCGGTTGGGGCTACACCTTC
CASSSPVGWGYTF
>TRBV20-1|16|-|TRBD1|TRBJ2-1
TGCAGTGCTAGAGATTCCGGGACAGGGGGTTTCAATGAGCAGTTCTTC
CSARDSGTGGFNEQFF
>TRBV20-1|15|few|-|TRBJ2-7
TGCAGTGCTAGAGGGCGAGAGGGGAGCTCCTACGAGCAGTACTTC
CSARGREGSSYEQYF
>TRBV7-9|12|many|-|TRBJ1-5
TGTGCCAGCAGCTTAGGGAGTCAGCCCCAGCATTTT
CASSLGSQPQHF
>TRBV4-3|15|few|-|TRBJ1-2
TGCGCCAGCAGCCAAGATCGGTACGGACACTATGGCTACACCTTC
CASSQDRYGHYGYTF
>TRBV19|15|-|TRBD2|TRBJ2-5
TGTGCCAGTAGTATGGTAGCGGGAGGTTTGGAGGCCCAGTACTTC
CASSMVAGGLEAQYF
>TRBV4-1|14|few|-|TRBJ1-1
TGCGCCAGCAGCCAACCAGGGCCTAACACTGAAGCTTTCTTT
CASSQPGPNTEAFF
>TRBV12-3/TRBV12-4|18|once|-|TRBJ1-3
TGTGCCAGCAGTTCCCGGTATCCAAACACCTATTCTGGAAACACCATATATTTT
CASSSRYPNTYSGNTIYF
>TRBV27|12|-|-|TRBJ2-1
TGTGCCAGCAGTATGGACTACAATGAGCAGTTCTTC
CASSMDYNEQFF
>TRBV7-2|16|-|TRBD1|TRBJ1-2
TGTGCCAGCAGCTTAGCAATCGGACAGGGCTTCGAGGGCTACACCTTC
CASSLAIGQGFEGYTF
>TRBV20-1|15|-|-|TRBJ1-1
TGCAGTGCTAGAGATCTAGGCAGATCCAACACTGAAGCTTTCTTT
CSARDLGRSNTEAFF
>TRBV5-1|14|-|-|TRBJ2-2
TGCGCCAGCAGCTTGGCAGAGAACACCGGGGAGCTGTTTTTT
CASSLAENTGELFF
>TRBV3-1|16|few|-|TRBJ2-5
TGTGCCAGCAGCCAACTTCCTTGGGGGGACGTGAAGACCCAGTACTTC
CASSQLPWGDVKTQYF
>TRBV20-1|14|-|TRBD1|TRBJ1-5
TGCAGTGCTAGAGATAATGGACAGGGGTGGTCCCAGCATTTT
CSARDNGQGWSQHF
>TRBV29-1|13|-|-|TRBJ1-1
TGCAGCGTAAGGCGTGGGGGGAACACTGAAGCTTTCTTT
CSVRRGGNTEAFF
>TRBV6-1|18|-|TRBD2|TRBJ2-1
TGTGCCAGCAGTCCCGAAGCAGCGGGGGGGCTCTCAAACAATGAGCAGTTCTTC
CASSPEAAGGLSNNEQFF
>TRBV20-1|14|few|-|TRBJ2-1
TGCAGTGCTAGAGATTCCGGCGCCTACAATGAGCAGTTCTTC
CSARDSGAYNEQFF
>TRBV25-1|16|few|-|TRBJ2-4
TGTGCCAGCAGTGAATTTAGAGGGCAAGCCAAAAACATTCAGTACTTC
CASSEFRGQAKNIQYF
>TRBV29-1|13|few|TRBD1|TRBJ1-1
TGCAGCGTTGAAGGACAGGGGTCGTATGGAGCTTTCTTT
CSVEGQGSYGAFF
>TRBV5-1|15|-|-|TRBJ2-3
TGCGCCAGCAGCTTGGAGTCCCCCCCCACAGATACGCAGTATTTT
CASSLESPPTDTQYF
>TRBV7-9|14|-|-|TRBJ2-1
TGTGCCAGCAGCCCATGGCAAGCCTACAATGAGCAGTTCTTC
CASSPWQAYNEQFF
>TRBV20-1|17|few|TRBD2|TRBJ2-3
TGCAGTGCTAAACTAGCGGGAACGAGGGTGGGTTTCGATACGCAGTATTTT
CSAKLAGTRVGFDTQYF
>TRBV4-3|15|few|-|TRBJ2-1
TGCGCCAGCAGCCAAGGGTGGGGGGAGCACAATGAGCAGTTCTTC
CASSQGWGEHNEQFF
>TRBV7-2|14|-|-|TRBJ2-1
TGTGCCAGCAGCTCCACGGGAAGGGCGTCTGAGCAGTTCTTC
CASSSTGRASEQFF
>TRBV27|16|-|TRBD1|TRBJ1-2
TGTGCCAGCAGTGCCGGACAGGGGGGATACTCTTATGGCTACACCTTC
CASSAGQGGYSYGYTF
>TRBV15|12|-|-|TRBJ2-5
TGTGCCACCAGCAGAGGTCAAGAGACCCAGTACTTC
CATSRGQETQYF
>TRBV7-9|15|-|-|TRBJ1-5
TGTGCCAGCAGCACAAGCCGGGACTACAATCAGCCCCAGCATTTT
CASSTSRDYNQPQHF